This T cell receptor beta chain was obtained from a study of blood T cell repertoires in COVID-19. V was pared by 2 bases and J by 8 bases, with 15 bases between. CDR1 is MNHEY and CDR2 is SVGAGI in the germline V gene. The CDR3 extends over 14 amino acids. Two consecutive negative NP/OP PCR tests, clearance, or resolved symptoms defined Cohort 3 recovery. Libraries were prepared by immunoSEQ multiplex PCR; TCRdb keeps only in-frame clonotypes and omits some of them. The data contain approximately 160,000 clones, over 75% of them seen just once; the ten biggest clones take up approximately 6.5%. This clonotype was obtained from a woman between 50 and 59 years old who had recovered from COVID-19. This chain uses TRBV6-5 with TRBJ1-2; a possible D gene is TRBD1 (5 bases). Sequenced material: PBMCs or T cells enriched from blood (not recorded which). The CDR3 region has the DNA TGTGCCAGCAGTTACGACACCCAGGGATGGGGCTACACCTTC. Translation: CASSYDTQGWGYTF.